A selection of T cell receptor beta chains follows, all from one sample in a study of CD4+ T cells in melanoma. Clones were read by immunoSEQ multiplex PCR, and TCRdb kept only the in-frame ones, dropping some. The repertoire has some 10,000 clones, 55% to 75% of them found once; the top ten carry approximately 15%. The specimen sequenced was cells from a culture (not recorded whether cultured in vitro). These receptors originate from a human donor with melanoma. Each CDR3 is given with its conserved first and last residue. Fields, in order: CDR3 length, J gene, clone size, D gene, V gene, CDR3 protein, CDR3 DNA. The D gene is left open where the match is weak. For some rows the clone size is stated as once, few or many, or as a class when expanded; others skip it.

>15|TRBJ1-4|.|.|TRBV2
CASRDYRVAYEKLFF
TGTGCCAGCAGGGACTACAGGGTGGCCTACGAAAAACTGTTTTTT
>14|TRBJ2-5|once|.|TRBV5-1
CASSPGAGRETQYF
TGCGCCAGCAGTCCCGGGGCGGGGAGGGAGACCCAGTACTTC
>11|TRBJ1-2|.|.|TRBV29-1
CSARRRDGYTF
TGCAGCGCTCGGCGAAGGGATGGCTACACCTTC
>14|TRBJ2-2|.|.|TRBV4-1
CASSQAGDIGELFF
TGCGCCAGCAGCCAGGCCGGGGATATCGGGGAGCTGTTTTTT
>14|TRBJ2-3|.|.|TRBV19
CASRDLRGADTQYF
TGTGCCAGTAGGGATCTGAGGGGCGCAGATACGCAGTATTTT
>15|TRBJ1-2|.|.|TRBV5-4
CASSLGSEFALGYTF
TGTGCCAGCAGCTTGGGGTCCGAGTTTGCTCTTGGCTACACCTTC
>14|TRBJ2-5|once|.|TRBV5-1
CASSGGGSQETQYF
TGCGCCAGCAGCGGCGGGGGCAGCCAAGAGACCCAGTACTTC
>12|TRBJ1-2|few|.|TRBV28
CASSPIPSGYTF
TGTGCCAGCAGCCCAATTCCGAGCGGCTACACCTTC
>15|TRBJ2-3|.|TRBD2|TRBV19
CASRRTSGVTDTQYF
TGTGCCAGTAGGAGGACTAGCGGGGTGACAGATACGCAGTATTTT
>11|TRBJ2-2|.|.|TRBV7-9
CASSFTGELFF
TGTGCCAGCAGCTTCACCGGGGAGCTGTTTTTT
>13|TRBJ2-1|few|.|TRBV5-1
CASSFRTYNEQFF
TGCGCCAGCAGCTTTAGGACCTACAATGAGCAGTTCTTC
>15|TRBJ1-1|.|TRBD1|TRBV7-8
CASSAGQAGGTEAFF
TGTGCCAGCAGCGCCGGACAGGCCGGCGGGACTGAAGCTTTCTTT
>15|TRBJ1-5|.|.|TRBV4-1
CASSQGKGLDQPQHF
TGCGCCAGCAGCCAAGGGAAGGGGTTGGATCAGCCCCAGCATTTT
>14|TRBJ2-5|.|.|TRBV14
CASSKSPGQETQYF
TGTGCCAGCAGCAAAAGCCCAGGACAAGAGACCCAGTACTTC
>16|TRBJ2-5|few|TRBD2|TRBV18
CASSPTSGGLQSTQYF
TGTGCCAGCTCCCCGACTAGCGGGGGGCTACAATCGACCCAGTACTTC
>15|TRBJ1-1|.|.|TRBV10-3
CAISEGTLVDTEAFF
TGTGCCATCAGTGAGGGGACTTTAGTGGACACTGAAGCTTTCTTT
>14|TRBJ2-5|.|TRBD2|TRBV9
CASSAGGTQETQYF
TGTGCCAGCAGCGCGGGGGGAACACAAGAGACCCAGTACTTC
>14|TRBJ2-1|few|.|TRBV7-9
CASSPSRGAYEQFF
TGTGCCAGCAGCCCCAGTCGGGGGGCGTATGAGCAGTTCTTC
>14|TRBJ2-6|.|.|TRBV5-1
CASSYNSGANVLTF
TGCGCCAGCAGCTACAACTCTGGGGCCAACGTCCTGACTTTC
>13|TRBJ1-2|.|.|TRBV7-3
CASSSGDGYGYTF
TGTGCCAGCAGCTCAGGAGATGGATATGGCTACACCTTC
>15|TRBJ2-1|.|.|TRBV18
CASSPVYDRYNEQFF
TGTGCCAGCTCACCCGTATACGACAGATACAATGAGCAGTTCTTC
>15|TRBJ1-1|.|TRBD1|TRBV6-5
CASRHDRAMNTEAFF
TGTGCCAGCAGGCACGACAGGGCCATGAACACTGAAGCTTTCTTT
>14|TRBJ1-3|.|.|TRBV6-5
CASSYLGAGNTIYF
TGTGCCAGCAGTTATTTAGGAGCTGGAAACACCATATATTTT
>15|TRBJ2-7|.|TRBD2|TRBV6-6
CASSHSGGNSYEQYF
TGTGCCAGCAGCCATAGCGGGGGAAACTCCTACGAGCAGTACTTC
>19|TRBJ2-3|.|TRBD2|TRBV5-1
CASSLFPRLAGVSTDTQYF
TGCGCCAGCAGCTTGTTCCCCCGACTAGCGGGGGTTAGCACAGATACGCAGTATTTT
>14|TRBJ1-5|.|.|TRBV18
CASSPMSGYQPQHF
TGTGCCAGCTCACCGATGTCGGGGTATCAGCCCCAGCATTTT
>14|TRBJ2-2|.|.|TRBV29-1
CSVAGTGDTGELFF
TGCAGCGTTGCGGGGACGGGAGACACCGGGGAGCTGTTTTTT
>14|TRBJ2-5|.|.|TRBV5-1
CASSLFMGGETQYF
TGCGCCAGCAGCTTGTTTATGGGGGGAGAGACCCAGTACTTC
>11|TRBJ1-2|.|.|TRBV12-5
CASGSNSRYTF
TGTGCTAGTGGGTCTAACTCTCGCTACACCTTC
>11|TRBJ2-3|.|.|TRBV30
CACRGTDTQYF
TGTGCCTGCCGGGGCACAGATACGCAGTATTTT
>14|TRBJ1-1|few|TRBD1|TRBV5-1
CASSPQGMRTEAFF
TGCGCCAGCAGCCCACAGGGGATGAGGACTGAAGCTTTCTTT
>16|TRBJ2-5|.|TRBD2|TRBV13
CASSFSGGADGETQYF
TGTGCCAGCAGTTTTAGCGGGGGGGCCGACGGAGAGACCCAGTACTTC
>14|TRBJ1-4|.|TRBD1|TRBV7-8
CASSWTGVSEKLFF
TGTGCCAGCAGCTGGACAGGGGTTAGTGAAAAACTGTTTTTT
>13|TRBJ1-5|.|.|TRBV10-2
CASSSQGYQPQHF
TGCGCCAGCAGCTCACAGGGCTATCAGCCCCAGCATTTT
>14|TRBJ1-1|.|.|TRBV10-3
CAISERGGNTEAFF
TGTGCCATCAGTGAACGGGGCGGCAACACTGAAGCTTTCTTT